Reported below is one TCR beta chain. The specificity of this receptor is unknown. No per-base quality is available; no much larger clone lies one base away. This specimen belongs to a study of T cells in Graves' hyperthyroidism and ophthalmopathy (dated by TCRdb to about 2019). In the study overall: Peripheral blood samples were taken at the time of initial diagnosis, prior to any treatment. To identify TCR V-J signatures that set the groups apart, the researchers used a discovery cohort of about a hundred patients, made up of approximately 43 with Graves' ophthalmopathy and 57 with stable Graves' hyperthyroidism. Prospective prediction of ophthalmopathy was tested in an independent validation cohort consisting of 18 to 20 hyperthyroidism patients and approximately 16 patients who later progressed to ophthalmopathy. The 85 to 100 discovery patients were randomly split 7:3 into training and test sets. The study also compared thyroid tissue and blood T-cell repertoires from about six Graves' hyperthyroidism patients. Once sampling was done, hyperthyroidism patients were given methimazole at a starting dose of 30 mg daily, whereas ophthalmopathy patients were given high-dose intravenous methylprednisolone. TCR Vbeta CDR3 sequencing of 130 to 150 peripheral blood samples (more than 40 ophthalmopathy, 70 to 85 hyperthyroidism and about 17 progressor patients) is reported in the paper. Findings and caveats that apply to the study as a whole: No statistical method was used to set the sample size in advance, and investigators knew the group allocation. Most expanded thyroid clonotypes (frequency above 0.001) were also detected in blood, suggesting blood repertoires may reflect thyroid immune responses. A model built on a 13 V-J signature distinguished ophthalmopathy from stable hyperthyroidism, reaching 85% to 90% sensitivity and approximately 81% specificity in cross-validation and 80%/75% in testing. In validation, progression to ophthalmopathy was predicted by the model with 70.59% sensitivity and around 75% specificity, a median of 6.5 months before onset.

Amplification of TCR beta CDR3 regions was carried out from RNA transcripts. For the first round of RT-PCR on the TCR CDR3, the HTBI primer set was used together with the Qiagen OneStep RT-PCR kit. The libraries were constructed in a second round of multiplex PCR and then size-selected and purified. Libraries were sequenced paired-end with 100 bp reads on an Illumina HiSeq2000. Turning to the authors' computational methods: SOAPnuke was used to process the raw data, throwing out any read that contained adapters or uncalled bases, had a mean Phred below 15, or lacked an exact constant-primer or identifier match. COPE v1.2.5 was used to merge high-quality paired reads, and clonotypes were defined as unique nucleotide sequences. MiTCR v1.1 was used to align the clonotypes against IMGT TRBV, TRBD and TRBJ reference segments. Analysis was restricted to V-J combinations with a frequency above 0.0001, which covered about 99% of repertoires. The TCS score was defined as the ratio of F50 (clonal expansion) to E x V (chaos), calculated using BLOSUM62-based TCRdist between CDR3 peptides within each V-J. Welch's t-statistics and random forest reduced several hundred V-J features to 13, which were used in a naive Bayes classifier (R e1071). TCRdb trimmed the raw reads at Q25, called clones with MiXCR and kept productive beta chains. Each record represents a unique CDR3 protein, reported with the most common genes and DNA among its rows. The V and J calls were not made by the authors but by TCRdb's processing. The sample data list around 450,000 distinct CDR3 sequences, and 15% to 18% of these were observed just once. The ten most abundant clones make up 13% to 15% of the sample.

Graves' hyperthyroidism was defined as stable when no progression to ophthalmopathy occurred over 18 months of follow-up. The hyperthyroidism patients were between 18 and 65 years old and newly diagnosed, with a disease duration of less than 2 months. Any patient with an uncontrolled infection, another autoimmune disease, pregnancy or lactation was excluded. Diagnoses relied on clinical symptoms, serum thyroxine and TRAb, thyroid ultrasound and orbital computed tomography. PBMCs were isolated from more than 8 ml of fresh peripheral blood by Ficoll-Paque density gradient centrifugation. Total RNA was extracted with Trizol reagent, and quality was checked on an Agilent 2100 Bioanalyzer. CDR1 and CDR2, per the germline V gene, are SQVTM and ANQGSEA. From its cysteine to its phenylalanine, the CDR3 spans 14 amino acids. Only CDR3 DNA is held: 42 bases, read in frame from base 1. For this chain, trimming is 4 bases at the V end and 4 bases at the J end, and the number of junction bases without a gene match is 4.

The source is a woman aged 18-29 years with Graves' hyperthyroidism. The chain is encoded by TRBV29-1 joined to TRBJ2-7; TRBD2 agrees with 13 junctional bases. Sequencing was done on a sample of blood. CDR3 region: CSVGGTSGIYEQYF. The DNA sequence reads TGCAGCGTTGGCGGGACTAGCGGGATTTACGAGCAGTACTTC.